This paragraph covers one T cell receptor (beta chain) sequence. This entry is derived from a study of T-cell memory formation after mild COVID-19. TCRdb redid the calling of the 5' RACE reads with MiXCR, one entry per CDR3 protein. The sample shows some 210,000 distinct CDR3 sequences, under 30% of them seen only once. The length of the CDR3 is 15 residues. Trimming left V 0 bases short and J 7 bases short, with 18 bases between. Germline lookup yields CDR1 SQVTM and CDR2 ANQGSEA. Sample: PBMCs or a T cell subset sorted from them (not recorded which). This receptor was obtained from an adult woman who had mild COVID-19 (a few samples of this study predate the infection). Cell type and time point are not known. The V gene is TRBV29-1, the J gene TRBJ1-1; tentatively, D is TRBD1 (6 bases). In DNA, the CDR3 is TGCAGCGTTGAAGATCAAGGGGGGCTACTTATTGAAGCTTTCTTT. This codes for CSVEDQGGLLIEAFF.